Described below is a single TCR beta chain sequence and its context. Next came a second PCR, run for roughly 7 to 12 cycles, which used a sample-barcoded 5' primer along with a J-beta primer mix. TCRdb independently ran MiXCR on the 5' RACE reads; one entry per CDR3 protein. The sample lists more than 900,000 distinct CDR3 sequences; about 23% were seen once. The record originates from a study of blood T cells in healthy people across ages. Germline V lookup: CDR1 SEHNR, CDR2 FQNEAQ (reference sequence). The CDR3 spans 13 residues. The germline V and J ends were trimmed by 5 bases and 8 bases, with 15 bases remaining between them. These records were also assigned to another study, of T cells of mothers and their children. From that report: Each 15 ul cDNA reaction used roughly 1.4 ug RNA; all RNA was used.

The chain links TRBV7-9 to TRBJ1-2; tentatively, D is TRBD1 (5 bases). Sequencing used blood. This receptor was obtained from a girl aged 2 to 10 in good health. This CDR3 reads CASSQGTDHGYTF. Here the CDR3 DNA reads TGTGCCAGCAGCCAAGGGACCGATCACGGCTACACCTTC.